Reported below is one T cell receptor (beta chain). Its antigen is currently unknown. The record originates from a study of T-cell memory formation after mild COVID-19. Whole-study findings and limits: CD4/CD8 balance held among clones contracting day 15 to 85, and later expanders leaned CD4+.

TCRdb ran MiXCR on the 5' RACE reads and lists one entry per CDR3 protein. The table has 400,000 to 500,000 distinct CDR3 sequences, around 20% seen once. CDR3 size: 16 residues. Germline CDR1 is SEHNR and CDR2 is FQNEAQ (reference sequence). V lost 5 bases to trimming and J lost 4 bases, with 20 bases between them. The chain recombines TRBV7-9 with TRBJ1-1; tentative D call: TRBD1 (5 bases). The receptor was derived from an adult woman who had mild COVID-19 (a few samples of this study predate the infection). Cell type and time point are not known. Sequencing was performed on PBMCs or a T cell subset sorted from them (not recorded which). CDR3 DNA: TGTGCCAGCAGCCCAGACTTTGACAGCCGCGGCACTGAAGCTTTCTTT. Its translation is CASSPDFDSRGTEAFF.